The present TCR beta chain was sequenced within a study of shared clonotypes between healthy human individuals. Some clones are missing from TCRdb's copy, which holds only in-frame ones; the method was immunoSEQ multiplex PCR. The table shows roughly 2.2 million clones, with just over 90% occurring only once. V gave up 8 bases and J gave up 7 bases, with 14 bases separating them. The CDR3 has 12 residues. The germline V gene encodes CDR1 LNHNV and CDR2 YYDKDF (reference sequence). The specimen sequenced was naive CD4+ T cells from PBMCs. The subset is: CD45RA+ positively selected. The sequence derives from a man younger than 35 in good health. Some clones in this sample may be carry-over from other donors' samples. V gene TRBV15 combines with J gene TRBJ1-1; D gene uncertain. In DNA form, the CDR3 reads TGTGCCACCCGCAAGGGCGGAGTTGAAGCTTTCTTT. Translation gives CATRKGGVEAFF.